Below, one T cell receptor (beta chain) is given with its context. Its antigen is undetermined. CD45RO negativity and positive selection for CCR7 defined naive CD8 cells, a population that excluded terminally differentiated effector memory CD45RA+ cells. The donors, healthy adults who were HIV-negative, had experienced no recent acute infections or vaccinations. This record comes from a study of shared clonotypes between healthy human individuals. In the authors' workflow: ImmunoSEQ yielded junction-only sequences lacking quality scores, so filtering differed. TCRdb keeps only in-frame clones here, not all; method: immunoSEQ multiplex PCR. That table gives V, J and clone size, and the DNA gave D and trimming. The table lists fewer than 700,000 clones, approximately 96% of them singletons, with approximately 0.12% in the top ten. Broader study findings: Enrolling few donors narrowed the genetic and exposure-history diversity that was represented. Across a handful of donors, naive CD4 shared roughly 5%, naive CD8 over 3%, memory CD4 more than 2%, memory CD8 around 0.36%.

Input material: naive CD8+ T cells sorted from blood. The TCR was taken from a woman in her thirties in good health.

Here the CDR3 DNA reads TGCGCCAGCAGCCAAGCCCCCGCTCCTGATGGCTACACCTTC. Amino acid sequence: CASSQAPAPDGYTF. This rearrangement joins TRBV4-1 to TRBJ1-2; D is uncertain. V was trimmed by 1 base and J by 6 bases, leaving 12 bases between them. CDR3 length: 14 amino acids. CDR1 and CDR2 (germline): MGHRA, YSYEKL.